Listed here are 18 T cell receptor beta chains from one sample, sequenced in a study of blood T cell repertoires in COVID-19 (dated by TCRdb to the early 2020s). Libraries were made using the immunoSEQ multiplex PCR assay. As stored in TCRdb, this immuneACCESS dataset retains in-frame rearrangements with V and J assigned. A fraction of the clones does not appear; measured against another copy, unresolved V genes explain less than half of the discrepancy, and the remainder lacks a known reason. A total of 300,000 to 400,000 clones appear in this sample, 90% to 95% of them only once. Approximately 3.5% of the sample comes from the top ten. Sequenced: peripheral blood. The receptors come from a woman aged 18-30 years who had recovered from COVID-19.

V and J are TRBV14 and TRBJ1-2; 8 bases agree with TRBD1. V lost 4 bases to trimming and J lost 0 bases; unmatched junction nucleotides: 7. CDR3 size: 16 residues. Per germline, CDR1 SGHDN and CDR2 FVKESK. CDR3 residues: CASSLPGQAANYGYTF. The CDR3 nucleotides read TGTGCCAGCAGCCTACCGGGACAGGCCGCTAACTATGGCTACACCTTC.

V usage is TRBV20-1 and J usage is TRBJ2-1; 11 bases map to TRBD2. The CDR3 has 16 amino acids. CDR1 and CDR2 (germline): DFQATT, SNEGSKA (reference sequence). V shed 3 bases and J 2 bases; nucleotides not matched to a gene: 6. CDR3 in amino acids: CSASFPGLAAYNEQFF. CDR3 nucleotides: TGCAGTGCTAGTTTTCCGGGACTAGCGGCCTACAATGAGCAGTTCTTC.

This clone showed up just once. The rearrangement links TRBV6-2 or TRBV6-3 to TRBJ2-7; D is ambiguous. With 0 bases removed from V and 5 bases from J, the gap between germline ends came to 11 bases. The CDR3 contains 14 residues. Germline assignment: CDR1 MNHEY and CDR2 SVGEGT. CDR3: CASSYSRLPHEQYV. For the CDR3, the DNA is TGTGCCAGCAGTTACTCGAGGCTCCCCCACGAGCAGTACGTC.

V and J are TRBV19 and TRBJ1-5, with TRBD1 as a possible D gene (6 bases). Trimming took off 6 bases at V and 7 bases at J, with 25 bases between the two ends. CDR1 LNHDA and CDR2 SQIVND come from the germline V gene (reference sequence). This CDR3 contains 17 residues. CDR3 nucleotide sequence: TGTGCCAGTAGCTCCCAACGTAGCGGGCAGGGGAGACAGCCCCAGCATTTT. Protein sequence: CASSSQRSGQGRQPQHF. Full variable domain (remainder filled in from reference TRBV19 and TRBJ1-5): DGGITQSPKYLFRKEGQNVTLSCEQNLNHDAMYWYRQDPGQGLRLIYYSQIVNDFQKGDIAEGYSVSREKKESFPLTVTSAQKNPTAFYLCASSSQRSGQGRQPQHFGDGTRLSIL.

The gene calls are TRBV6-2 or TRBV6-3 and TRBJ2-7, with 11 bases identical to TRBD2. V lost 4 bases to trimming and J lost 2 bases; unmatched junction nucleotides: 7. Looked up from germline, CDR1 is MNHEY and CDR2 is SVGEGT. The CDR3 totals 16 residues. CDR3 sequence reads: CASSFKTSGVTYEQYV. The CDR3 region has the DNA TGTGCCAGCAGTTTCAAGACTAGCGGGGTAACCTACGAGCAGTACGTC.

J is TRBJ1-5 and V is TRBV5-6, with D possibly being TRBD1 (5 bases). This CDR3 region has 14 residues. The V gene's germline CDR1 is SGHDT and CDR2 YYEEEE. V lost 1 base and J 6 bases, leaving 11 bases between the germline ends. CDR3 sequence (DNA): TGTGCCAGCAGCTTGTCAGGGCCGGGTCAGCCCCAGCATTTT. This translates into CASSLSGPGQPQHF.

The chain uses TRBV5-4 and TRBJ1-1; unclear D gene. V dropped 2 bases and J dropped 0 bases, with 8 bases sitting between them. The germline gives CDR1 SGHNT, CDR2 YYREEE (reference sequence). This CDR3 comprises 14 residues. The CDR3 DNA follows: TGTGCCAGCAGCTTTCGTGACATGAACACTGAAGCTTTCTTT. Translating it yields CASSFRDMNTEAFF.

This CDR3 is CASSFRGRDQPQHF. In DNA, the CDR3 is TGTGCCAGCAGTTTCCGGGGAAGGGATCAGCCCCAGCATTTT. The V gene is TRBV28, the J gene TRBJ1-5, with D unclear. CDR1 is MDHEN, CDR2 SYDVKM, per germline. The CDR3 runs 14 residues. V lost 3 bases and J lost 5, with 11 bases in between.

V is TRBV11-3 and J is TRBJ1-1; no clear D gene. Trimming took 2 bases from V and 3 from J, leaving 7 bases between them. The CDR3 contains 13 residues. Germline values: CDR1 SGHNT, CDR2 YENEEA. CDR3 residues: CASSLPLYTEAFF. The CDR3 nucleotides are TGTGCCAGCAGCTTACCACTGTACACTGAAGCTTTCTTT.

This clone showed up just once. The rearrangement uses TRBV9 and TRBJ2-2; maybe TRBD2 (7 bases). V was clipped by 0 bases and J by 3 bases, with 12 bases between them. The CDR3 runs 16 residues. Germline CDR1 reads SGDLS; CDR2 reads YYNGEE. The CDR3 reads CASSVGGGTHTGELFF. The CDR3 DNA reads TGTGCCAGCAGCGTAGGGGGGGGCACCCACACCGGGGAGCTGTTTTTT.

This clone appeared once. The V call is TRBV5-1, the J call TRBJ2-1, with a possible D match to TRBD1 (6 bases). V was cut by 0 bases and J by 0 bases, with 10 bases left in between. CDR1 is SGHRS, CDR2 YFSETQ, per germline. The CDR3 has 16 residues. For the CDR3, the DNA is TGCGCCAGCAGCTTGGCAGGGGCCAGCTCCTACAATGAGCAGTTCTTC. Translated, it gives CASSLAGASSYNEQFF.

V usage is TRBV5-6 and J usage is TRBJ2-1; 7 bases match TRBD2. The germline gives CDR1 SGHDT, CDR2 YYEEEE. The trim removed 4 bases at V and 0 bases at J, leaving 7 bases unmatched. This CDR3 region has 16 residues. The CDR3 region has the DNA TGTGCCAGCAGCCCGCTGGGCGGGAGCTCCTACAATGAGCAGTTCTTC. It specifies CASSPLGGSSYNEQFF.

CDR3: CASSLGHRPMNQFF. CDR3 nucleotide sequence: TGTGCCAGCAGCTTGGGACACAGGCCAATGAACCAGTTCTTC. The rearrangement uses TRBV7-7 and TRBJ2-1; maybe TRBD1 (6 bases). CDR3 length: 14 residues. Looked up from germline, CDR1 is SSHAT and CDR2 is FNYEAQ (reference sequence). V was pared by 3 bases and J by 13 bases, with 19 bases between.

The V and J genes are TRBV10-1 and TRBJ2-3; 7 nucleotides align to TRBD1. Germline V lookup: CDR1 WNHNN, CDR2 SYGVQD (reference sequence). V lost 5 bases and J lost 4; bases outside the gene matches: 6. The CDR3 covers 14 residues. CDR3 DNA sequence: TGCGCCAGCAGTTCGACAGGGACCGCAGATACGCAGTATTTT. It specifies CASSSTGTADTQYF.

The V and J genes are TRBV12-5 and TRBJ1-2; 9 positions match TRBD1. The CDR3 loop spans 15 amino acids. Trimming took 5 bases from V and 6 from J; bases not matched to a gene: 10. Germline loops: CDR1 LGHNT, CDR2 FRNRAP. The chain's CDR3 is CASGTQQGARNGYTF. The CDR3 nucleotides are TGTGCTAGTGGTACCCAACAGGGGGCTAGGAATGGCTACACCTTC. The variable domain in full, with the rest retrieved from reference TRBV12-5 and TRBJ1-2, is DARVTQTPRHKVTEMGQEVTMRCQPILGHNTVFWYRQTMMQGLELLAYFRNRAPLDDSGMPKDRFSAEMPDATLATLKIQPSEPRDSAVYFCASGTQQGARNGYTFGSGTRLTVV.

This chain joins TRBV29-1 and TRBJ1-2, with TRBD1 matching over 10 bases. V dropped 3 bases and J dropped 5; count of bases not matched to a gene: 15. Per the germline V gene, CDR1 is SQVTM and CDR2 is ANQGSEA. There are 17 residues in the CDR3. The CDR3 reads CSVDRGMTGGGLYGYTF. The CDR3 DNA reads TGCAGCGTTGATAGGGGAATGACAGGGGGCGGTCTATATGGCTACACCTTC.

The chain employs TRBV9 and TRBJ1-3, with D perhaps TRBD1 (5 bases). The CDR3 contains 15 residues. Germline V gene sequence: CDR1 SGDLS, CDR2 YYNGEE. V was shortened by 4 bases and J by 2 bases, with 13 bases between the two germline ends. In DNA form, the CDR3 reads TGTGCCAGCAGCCTACGGGAGGGGACTGGAAACACCATATATTTT. It is translated as CASSLREGTGNTIYF.

The J gene is TRBJ2-1, the V gene TRBV4-3; TRBD2 aligns across 11 bases. Germline-derived CDR1 and CDR2 are LGHNA and YSLEER. Trimming removed 6 bases from V and 4 bases from J; junction bases left unmatched: 8. This CDR3 is built from 16 residues. The CDR3 DNA follows: TGCGCCAGCAGGCAAATCACTAGCGGGAGTTACAATGAGCAGTTCTTC. It yields the protein CASRQITSGSYNEQFF.